A selection of T cell receptor beta chains follows, all from one sample in a study of blood T cell repertoires in COVID-19. The data were produced by immunoSEQ multiplex PCR, yet TCRdb's version contains in-frame clones alone and is incomplete. Among some 180,000 clones, 70% to 85% were seen once, and the ten largest hold 13%. The sample comprised peripheral blood. The receptors stem from a man aged 45 to 65 who had recovered from COVID-19. CDR3s include the opening cysteine and the closing phenylalanine or tryptophan. D genes are given only for firm matches. Not every row has a clone size; where given, it reads once, few, many or a size class.

NA TRBD2 TRBJ2-7 TRBV6-5 CASSSDGTSIQQYF TGTGCCAGCAGTAGCGACGGGACTAGTATTCAGCAGTACTTC
many NA TRBJ2-7 TRBV6-1 CASSDVGALSIEQYF TGTGCCAGCAGTGACGTAGGAGCGCTCTCCATCGAGCAGTACTTC
NA NA TRBJ2-7 TRBV2 CASSDRTSPEQYF TGTGCCAGCAGTGATCGGACTTCCCCCGAGCAGTACTTC
NA NA TRBJ1-1 TRBV14 CASSQLQGSGGAFF TGTGCCAGCAGCCAACTACAGGGATCTGGTGGGGCTTTCTTT
NA NA TRBJ1-1 TRBV10-3 CASLQGYGDTEAFF TGTGCCAGCCTTCAGGGGTACGGCGACACTGAAGCTTTCTTT
NA NA TRBJ2-7 TRBV7-9 CASSLQQDSYEQYF TGTGCCAGCAGCTTGCAGCAGGACTCCTACGAGCAGTACTTC
NA NA TRBJ2-6 TRBV15 CATSRSHPSGSGANVLTF TGTGCCACCAGCAGATCCCACCCGAGTGGCTCTGGGGCCAACGTCCTGACTTTC
NA NA TRBJ2-2 TRBV12-2 CASRLVSGSGRLGTGELFF TGTGCAAGTCGCTTAGTTTCGGGGAGTGGACGTTTAGGCACCGGGGAGCTGTTTTTT
NA TRBD1 TRBJ1-5 TRBV19 CASSDRADQPQHF TGTGCCAGCAGCGACAGGGCCGATCAGCCCCAGCATTTT
NA NA TRBJ1-5 TRBV11-2 CASSSGGRDGQPQHF TGTGCCAGCAGCTCGGGGGGTAGGGACGGGCAGCCCCAGCATTTT
NA NA TRBJ2-7 TRBV30 CAWSAVGLLNRDYEQYF TGTGCCTGGAGTGCAGTTGGGCTGCTTAACAGGGACTACGAGCAGTACTTC
NA TRBD2 TRBJ2-7 TRBV27 CASRGLAGDREQYF TGTGCCAGCAGGGGACTAGCGGGAGATCGCGAGCAGTACTTC
once NA TRBJ2-5 TRBV9 CASSVVGGSGETQYF TGTGCCAGCAGCGTAGTAGGTGGGAGTGGGGAGACCCAGTACTTC
once NA TRBJ2-2 TRBV6-4 CASSDSLGGTGELFF TGTGCCAGCAGTGACTCTCTCGGGGGCACCGGGGAGCTGTTTTTT
NA TRBD2 TRBJ2-1 TRBV3-1/TRBV3-2 CASSPEGLAVKPLNEQFF TGTGCCAGCAGCCCCGAGGGACTAGCGGTGAAACCGCTCAATGAGCAGTTCTTC
once TRBD2 TRBJ2-7 TRBV6-5 CASRIAGAGYGEQYF TGTGCCAGCAGAATAGCGGGAGCCGGCTATGGCGAGCAGTACTTC
NA NA TRBJ2-5 TRBV11-1 CASSSRLIQETQYF TGTGCCAGCAGCTCAAGACTGATCCAAGAGACCCAGTACTTC
NA TRBD1 TRBJ1-5 TRBV6-5 CASSYWTGGQPQHF TGTGCCAGCAGTTACTGGACAGGAGGTCAGCCCCAGCATTTT
many TRBD1 TRBJ1-1 TRBV19 CASSVGTENTEAFF TGTGCCAGTAGTGTGGGGACAGAGAACACTGAAGCTTTCTTT
NA TRBD2 TRBJ2-3 TRBV6-5 CASRLGGRFSDTQYF TGTGCCAGCAGACTTGGCGGGAGATTCTCAGATACGCAGTATTTT
NA NA TRBJ2-1 TRBV27 CASSFESVSYNEQFF TGTGCCAGCAGTTTTGAGAGTGTCTCCTACAATGAGCAGTTCTTC
NA NA TRBJ1-1 TRBV6-1 CASSEFWGGNTEAFF TGTGCCAGCAGTGAGTTTTGGGGCGGGAACACTGAAGCTTTCTTT
NA NA TRBJ2-7 TRBV7-3 CASSLTWAVGGEQYF TGTGCCAGCAGCTTAACATGGGCGGTAGGGGGCGAGCAGTACTTC
once TRBD2 TRBJ2-1 TRBV24-1 CATSDPGLFSYNEQFF TGTGCCACCAGTGACCCGGGACTATTCTCCTACAATGAGCAGTTCTTC
NA NA TRBJ2-7 TRBV23-1 CASSHPTESYEQYF TGCGCCAGCAGTCATCCGACAGAATCCTACGAGCAGTACTTC
NA NA TRBJ1-1 TRBV6-6 CASSYSISGVTEAFF TGTGCCAGCAGTTACTCGATCTCAGGTGTCACTGAAGCTTTCTTT
NA NA TRBJ2-7 TRBV1 CTSSQDYSRSASSYEQYF TGCACCAGCAGCCAAGATTATAGTAGGAGTGCAAGCTCCTACGAGCAGTACTTC
once NA TRBJ1-6 TRBV6-1 CASSELVGQSPLHF TGTGCCAGCAGTGAATTGGTGGGACAATCACCCCTCCACTTT
few NA TRBJ1-6 TRBV5-4 CASSLAQTEAPLHF TGTGCCAGCAGCTTGGCCCAAACTGAGGCACCCCTCCACTTT
NA NA TRBJ1-4 TRBV12-2 CASRLTRQEGAEKLFF TGTGCAAGTCGCTTAACTCGACAGGAGGGGGCTGAAAAACTGTTTTTT
NA TRBD2 TRBJ2-2 TRBV5-1 CASSRTSGNTGELFF TGCGCCAGCAGCCGGACTAGCGGGAACACCGGGGAGCTGTTTTTT
NA NA TRBJ1-2 TRBV28 CASFRQPYGYTF TGTGCCAGCTTCAGACAACCCTATGGCTACACCTTC
few TRBD2 TRBJ2-1 TRBV15 CATSREAIRLAGNEQFF TGTGCCACCAGCAGAGAGGCAATAAGACTAGCGGGAAATGAGCAGTTCTTC